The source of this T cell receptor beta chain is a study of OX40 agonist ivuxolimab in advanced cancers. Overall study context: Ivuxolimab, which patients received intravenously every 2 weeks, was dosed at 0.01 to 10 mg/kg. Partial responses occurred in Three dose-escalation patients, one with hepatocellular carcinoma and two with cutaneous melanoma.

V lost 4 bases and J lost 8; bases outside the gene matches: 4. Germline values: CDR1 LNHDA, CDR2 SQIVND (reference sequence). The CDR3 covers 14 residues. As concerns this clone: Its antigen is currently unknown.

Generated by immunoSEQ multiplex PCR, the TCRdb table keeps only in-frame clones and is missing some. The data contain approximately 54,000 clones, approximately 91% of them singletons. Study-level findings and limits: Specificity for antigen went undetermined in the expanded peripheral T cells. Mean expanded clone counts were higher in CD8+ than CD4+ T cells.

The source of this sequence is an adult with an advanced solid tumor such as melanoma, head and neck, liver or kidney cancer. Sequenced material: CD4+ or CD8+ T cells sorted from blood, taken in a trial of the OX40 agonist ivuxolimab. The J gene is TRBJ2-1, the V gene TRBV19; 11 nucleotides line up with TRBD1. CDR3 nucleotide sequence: TGTGCCAGTAGTAAAGGGACAGGGGGTGATGAGCAGTTCTTC. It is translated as CASSKGTGGDEQFF.